This T cell receptor (beta chain) derives from a study of T cell responses to AZD1222 COVID-19 vaccine. Study-level points and caveats: Baseline serology detected seropositivity in only 6 or 7 AZD1222 recipients.

The germline V gene encodes CDR1 GTSNPN and CDR2 SVGIG (reference sequence). V shed 2 bases and J shed 7 bases, with 27 bases lying between them. The CDR3 length is 19 residues. Second-dose groups at about 4 or about 12 weeks were pooled. Worth noting for this clone: As yet, its antigen is unknown.

Some clones are missing from TCRdb's copy, which holds only in-frame ones; the method was immunoSEQ multiplex PCR. In the table there are around 78,000 clones, roughly 88% of which are singletons. The receptor was derived from an adult who received the AZD1222 COVID-19 vaccine. The chain has TRBV30 and TRBJ1-6, with a weak D call TRBD1 (5 bases). Specimen: peripheral blood, collected 28 days after the second AZD1222 dose. This CDR3 is CAWSYPQGTFQFSNSPLHF. As DNA, the CDR3 is TGTGCCTGGAGTTACCCCCAGGGAACTTTTCAATTTTCAAATTCACCCCTCCACTTT. The variable domain in full, completed from reference TRBV30 and TRBJ1-6, reads SQTIHQWPATLVQPVGSPLSLECTVEGTSNPNLYWYRQAAGRGLQLLFYSVGIGQISSEVPQNLSASRPQDRQFILSSKKLLLSDSGFYLCAWSYPQGTFQFSNSPLHFGNGTRLTVT.